This note documents a single TCR beta chain sequence. The antigen remains unidentified. The PCR made use of 60 Vbeta and 13 Jbeta primers. Original processing methods: It was a later analysis that counted roughly 80 million unique TCR beta chains, of which approximately 11 million were shared. Here immunoSEQ multiplex PCR was the method, and the copy in TCRdb shows in-frame clones only, minus some. The V and J calls and clone size come from that table; D and trimming were worked out from the DNA. The profile covers approximately 190,000 clones, with roughly 84% appearing a single time and over 2.5% taken by the ten largest. This entry belongs to a study of cytomegalovirus exposure and HLA in healthy donors. Findings and caveats of the study: It was in a later analysis that TCR association rates were seen to vary by HLA locus, highest for DRB1 and lowest for HLA-C. By a later analysis, the bulk of CMV-associated TCR beta chains appeared HLA-restricted.

The CDR3 is 15 amino acids. The J segment lost 0 bases and the V segment lost 5 bases, leaving 4 bases of the junction unmatched. Germline CDR1 reads LGHNA; CDR2 reads YSLEER. Sequencing was carried out using PBMCs. The J gene is TRBJ1-3, the V gene TRBV4-3, with TRBD1 matching over 7 bases. The sequence derives from a woman in her fifties or sixties in good health and CMV-seropositive. Here the CDR3 DNA reads TGCGCCAGCAGCTCCCACAGGGGCTCTGGAAACACCATATATTTT. It yields the protein CASSSHRGSGNTIYF.